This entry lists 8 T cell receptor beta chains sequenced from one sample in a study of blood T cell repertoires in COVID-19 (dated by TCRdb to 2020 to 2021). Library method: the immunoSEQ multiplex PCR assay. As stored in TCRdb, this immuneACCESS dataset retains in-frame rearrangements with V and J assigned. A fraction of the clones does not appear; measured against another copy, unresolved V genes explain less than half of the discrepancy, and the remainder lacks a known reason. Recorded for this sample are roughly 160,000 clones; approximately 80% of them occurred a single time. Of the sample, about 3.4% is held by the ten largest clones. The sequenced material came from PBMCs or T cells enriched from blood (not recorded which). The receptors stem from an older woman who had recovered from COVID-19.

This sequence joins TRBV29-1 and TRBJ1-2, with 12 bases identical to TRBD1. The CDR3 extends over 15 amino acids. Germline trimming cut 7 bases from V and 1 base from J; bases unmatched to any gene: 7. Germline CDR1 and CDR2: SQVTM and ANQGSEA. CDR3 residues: CSAGQGAISNYGYTF. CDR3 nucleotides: TGCAGCGCGGGACAGGGGGCAATTAGTAACTATGGCTACACCTTC. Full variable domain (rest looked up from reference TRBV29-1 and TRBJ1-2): SAVISQKPSRDICQRGTSLTIQCQVDSQVTMMFWYRQQPGQSLTLIATANQGSEATYESGFVIDKFPISRPNLTFSTLTVSNMSPEDSSIYLCSAGQGAISNYGYTFGSGTRLTVV.

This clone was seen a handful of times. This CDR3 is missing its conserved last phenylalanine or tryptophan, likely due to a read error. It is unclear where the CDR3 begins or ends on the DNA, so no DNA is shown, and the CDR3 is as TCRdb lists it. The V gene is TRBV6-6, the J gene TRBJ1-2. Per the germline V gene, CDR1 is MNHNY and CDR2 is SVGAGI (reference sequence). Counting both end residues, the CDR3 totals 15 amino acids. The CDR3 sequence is CASSYSGSGEGPSSL.

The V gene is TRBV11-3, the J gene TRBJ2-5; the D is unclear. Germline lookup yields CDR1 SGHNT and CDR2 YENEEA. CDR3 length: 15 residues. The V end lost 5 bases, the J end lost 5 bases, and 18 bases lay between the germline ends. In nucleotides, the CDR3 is TGTGCCAGCAGCCCGAGTAGTGCCCTTTGGGAGACCCAGTACTTC. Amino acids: CASSPSSALWETQYF.

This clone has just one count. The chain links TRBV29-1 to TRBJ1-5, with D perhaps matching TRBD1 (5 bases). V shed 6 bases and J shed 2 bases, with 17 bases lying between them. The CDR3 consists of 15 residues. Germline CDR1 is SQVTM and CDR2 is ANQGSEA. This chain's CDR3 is CSVAFQGMGNQPQHF. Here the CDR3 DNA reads TGCAGCGTAGCATTTCAGGGTATGGGCAATCAGCCCCAGCATTTT.

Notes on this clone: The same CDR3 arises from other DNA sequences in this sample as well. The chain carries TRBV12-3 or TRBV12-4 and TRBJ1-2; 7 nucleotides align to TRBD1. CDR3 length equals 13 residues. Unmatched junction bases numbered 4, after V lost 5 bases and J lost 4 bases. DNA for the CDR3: TGTGCCAGCAGTCGACAGGGTGGCTATGGCTACACCTTC. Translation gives CASSRQGGYGYTF.

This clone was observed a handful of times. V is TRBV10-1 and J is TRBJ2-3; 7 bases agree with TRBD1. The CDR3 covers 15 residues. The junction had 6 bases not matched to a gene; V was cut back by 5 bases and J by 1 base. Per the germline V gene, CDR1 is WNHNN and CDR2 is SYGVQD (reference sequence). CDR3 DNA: TGCGCCAGCAGTCCCAGGACAGGCCGCACAGATACGCAGTATTTT. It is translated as CASSPRTGRTDTQYF.

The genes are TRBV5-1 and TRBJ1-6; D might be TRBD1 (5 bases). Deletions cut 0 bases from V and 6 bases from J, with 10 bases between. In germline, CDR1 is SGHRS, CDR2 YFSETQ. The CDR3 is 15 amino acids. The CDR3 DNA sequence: TGCGCCAGCAGCTTGGTGACGGACACTAATTCACCCCTCCACTTT. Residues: CASSLVTDTNSPLHF.

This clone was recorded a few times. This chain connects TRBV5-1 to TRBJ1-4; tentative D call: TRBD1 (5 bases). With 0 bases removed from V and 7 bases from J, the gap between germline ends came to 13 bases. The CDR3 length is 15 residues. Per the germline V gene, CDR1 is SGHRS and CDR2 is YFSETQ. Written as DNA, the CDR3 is TGCGCCAGCAGCTTGGAGGGGCAGGGTGGTGAAAAACTGTTTTTT. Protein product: CASSLEGQGGEKLFF. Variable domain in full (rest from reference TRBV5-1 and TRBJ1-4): KAGVTQTPRYLIKTRGQQVTLSCSPISGHRSVSWYQQTPGQGLQFLFEYFSETQRNKGNFPGRFSGRQFSNSRSEMNVSTLELGDSALYLCASSLEGQGGEKLFFGSGTQLSVL.